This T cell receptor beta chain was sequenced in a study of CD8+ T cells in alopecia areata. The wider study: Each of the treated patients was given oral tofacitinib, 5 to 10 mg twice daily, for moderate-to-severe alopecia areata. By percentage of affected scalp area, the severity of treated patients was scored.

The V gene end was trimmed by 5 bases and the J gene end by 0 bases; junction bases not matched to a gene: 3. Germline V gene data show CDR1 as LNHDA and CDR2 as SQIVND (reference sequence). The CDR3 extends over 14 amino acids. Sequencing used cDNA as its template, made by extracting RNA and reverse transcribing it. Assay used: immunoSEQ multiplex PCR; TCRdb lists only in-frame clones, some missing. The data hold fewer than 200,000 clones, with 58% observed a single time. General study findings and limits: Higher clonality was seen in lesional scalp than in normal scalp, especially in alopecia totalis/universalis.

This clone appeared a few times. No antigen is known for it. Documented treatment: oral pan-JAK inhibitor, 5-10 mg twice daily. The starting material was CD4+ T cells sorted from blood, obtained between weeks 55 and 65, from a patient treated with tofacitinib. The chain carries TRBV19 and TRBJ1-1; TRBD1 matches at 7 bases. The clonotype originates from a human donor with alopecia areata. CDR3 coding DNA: TGTGCCAGTAGTGGGACAGTCATGAACACTGAAGCTTTCTTT. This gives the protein CASSGTVMNTEAFF.